A single sample gave rise to the 24 T cell receptor beta chains below, sequenced in a study of early T cells in non-severe SARS-CoV-2 infection (dated by TCRdb to the early 2020s). Library method: 5' RACE. Sequencing instrument: NextSeq 500. In-frame beta chains were kept once TCRdb had trimmed the public reads at Q25 with fastp and called clones with MiXCR. Each CDR3 protein appears once, grouped with its most common genes and DNA. Present in this sample are some 40,000 distinct CDR3 sequences, 5.4% of which were seen just once. 6% to 7% of the sample rests with the top ten. The specimen comprised whole blood, sampled at baseline. These TCRs come from an adult who was a healthcare worker with PCR-confirmed SARS-CoV-2 infection or an uninfected control (not recorded which).

The table lists this clonotype with many counts. The V and J genes are TRBV5-4 and TRBJ2-5, with 11 bases that match TRBD2. This CDR3 has 16 amino acids. Germline CDR1 is SGHNT and CDR2 is YYREEE (reference sequence). V trimming: 5 bases; J trimming: 0 bases; junction bases outside the gene matches: 6. The DNA of the CDR3 is TGTGCCAGCAGGCCGACTAGCGGGGCATACCAAGAGACCCAGTACTTC. Translation: CASRPTSGAYQETQYF.

This clonotype was seen only a few times. V and J are TRBV30 and TRBJ2-7; D possibly matches TRBD1 or TRBD2 (5 bases each). This CDR3 has 14 residues. The germline V gene has CDR1 GTSNPN and CDR2 SVGIG (reference sequence). The ends were cut back, 0 bases at V and 0 bases at J, with 9 bases in the middle. CDR3 sequence reads: CAWSVWGFSYEQYF. CDR3 in DNA: TGTGCCTGGAGTGTATGGGGGTTCTCCTACGAGCAGTACTTC.

In its sample, this clonotype was seen many times. This chain connects TRBV2 to TRBJ2-3; D not certain. Germline CDR1 is SNHLY and CDR2 is FYNNEI. V was pared by 6 bases and J by 2 bases, with 12 bases between. CDR3 size: 14 residues. The CDR3 DNA reads TGTGCCAGCAGACCCCAGAGCGCCACAGATACGCAGTATTTT. Encoded protein: CASRPQSATDTQYF.

This clonotype was seen a handful of times. The chain carries TRBV6-2 or TRBV6-3 and TRBJ1-1; D not resolved. This CDR3 spans 14 amino acids. Trimming cost V 4 bases and J 1 base, with 10 bases left between them. CDR1 and CDR2 from the germline V gene are MNHEY and SVGEGT. The CDR3 reads CASSFALENTEAFF. CDR3 nucleotide sequence: TGTGCCAGCAGTTTCGCGTTAGAGAACACTGAAGCTTTCTTT.

This rearrangement joins TRBV9 to TRBJ2-7, with a possible D match to TRBD1 (7 bases). V lost 0 bases and J lost 0, with 19 bases in between. The germline V gene encodes CDR1 SGDLS and CDR2 YYNGEE. This CDR3 contains 18 residues. The CDR3 nucleotides are TGTGCCAGCAGCGTAGGAGACAGGGACTCCTTCAGCTCCTACGAGCAGTACTTC. Its protein product is CASSVGDRDSFSSYEQYF.

This clonotype was seen many times. The CDR3 nucleotides read TGTGCCAGCAGCCCCGGGACAGGCAACATTCAGTACTTC. Translation gives CASSPGTGNIQYF. The chain combines TRBV5-5 with TRBJ2-4, with 8 nucleotides matching TRBD1. Germline V gene lookup returns CDR1 SGHKS and CDR2 YYEKEE (reference sequence). This CDR3 has 13 residues. With 4 bases clipped from V and 7 bases from J, the junction kept 4 bases outside the gene matches.

The chain's CDR3 is CASSLDRLAGQTGELFF. DNA for the CDR3: TGTGCCAGCAGCTTAGATCGGCTAGCGGGACAAACCGGGGAGCTGTTTTTT. This chain connects TRBV11-2 to TRBJ2-2, with 9 bases aligning to TRBD2. CDR3 length: 17 amino acids. Trimming cost V 0 bases and J 5 bases; bases outside gene matches: 7. Germline V gene sequence: CDR1 SGHAT, CDR2 FQNNGV.

At least ten counts were recorded for this clonotype. The CDR3: CASSLQVNEQFF. CDR3 in DNA: TGTGCCAGCAGCTTACAAGTAAATGAGCAGTTCTTC. The chain carries TRBV5-6 and TRBJ2-1; D gene ambiguous. The CDR3 runs 12 residues. V lost 2 bases and J 7 bases, leaving 7 bases between the germline ends. In germline, CDR1 is SGHDT, CDR2 YYEEEE.

This clonotype has ten or more counts. The chain links TRBV4-1 to TRBJ2-7; 7 bases align to TRBD2. The CDR3 length is 16 residues. After removal of 1 base from V and 3 bases from J, the junction contained 9 bases not matched to a gene. The V gene's germline CDR1 is MGHRA and CDR2 YSYEKL. The DNA of the CDR3 is TGCGCCAGCAGCCAAGGAGCGGCTAGCGGACACTACGAGCAGTACTTC. Amino acids: CASSQGAASGHYEQYF.

This clonotype was found many times. The rearrangement joins TRBV20-1 to TRBJ2-3; 12 positions match TRBD2. The CDR3 sequence is 15 residues long. Germline assignment: CDR1 DFQATT and CDR2 SNEGSKA (reference sequence). Trimming removed 6 bases from V and 4 bases from J; junction bases left unmatched: 8. The CDR3 DNA follows: TGCAGTGCAGCTCGGGCTAGCGGGAGGGCAGATACGCAGTATTTT. Translating gives CSAARASGRADTQYF.

Ten or more counts support this clonotype. The chain has TRBV11-2 and TRBJ2-1; D gene unclear. Germline V gene data show CDR1 as SGHAT and CDR2 as FQNNGV. This CDR3 is built from 14 residues. V was shortened by 5 bases and J by 2 bases, with 10 bases between the two germline ends. The CDR3 loop is CASSPVTPYNEQFF. The CDR3 DNA reads as TGTGCCAGCAGCCCGGTGACACCCTACAATGAGCAGTTCTTC.

This clonotype was observed a few times. The chain carries TRBV9 and TRBJ2-3; D is perhaps TRBD1 (6 bases). Germline V gene sequence: CDR1 SGDLS, CDR2 YYNGEE. Trimming took 0 bases from V and 5 from J, leaving 13 bases between them. The CDR3 has 15 amino acids. Written as DNA, the CDR3 is TGTGCCAGCAGCGTAGGTGGCAGGGGTGGAGATACGCAGTATTTT. Its protein is CASSVGGRGGDTQYF.

This clonotype has a count of ten or more. The CDR3 spells CSARGRGNQPQHF. CDR3 DNA: TGCAGTGCTAGAGGCAGGGGCAATCAGCCCCAGCATTTT. The V call is TRBV20-1, the J call TRBJ1-5; TRBD1 might be the D (5 bases). V was clipped by 1 base and J by 2 bases, with 6 bases between them. The germline CDR1 and CDR2 sequences are DFQATT and SNEGSKA (reference sequence). This CDR3 region has 13 residues.

At least ten counts were recorded for this clonotype. The CDR3 DNA sequence: TGTGCCAGCACAGGGGCCGGCTCTGGGGCCAACGTCCTGACTTTC. It codes for CASTGAGSGANVLTF. The chain has TRBV12-3 or TRBV12-4 and TRBJ2-6, with a possible D match to TRBD1 (6 bases). The CDR3 is 15 residues long. Trimming took 7 bases from V and 0 from J, leaving 10 bases between them.

About this clonotype itself: A much larger clone sits a single nucleotide away, making a read error possible. The CDR3 end shows no conserved phenylalanine or tryptophan, and so a read error is likely. The chain recombines TRBV7-6 with TRBJ2-7; TRBD1 matches at 8 bases. J gave up 2 bases and V 5 bases, and 5 bases lay outside the gene matches. This CDR3 is built from 14 residues. Per the germline V gene, CDR1 is SGHVS and CDR2 is FNYEAQ. This chain's CDR3 is CASSRTGTPYEQYY. Written as DNA, the CDR3 is TGTGCCAGCAGCCGGACAGGGACACCCTACGAGCAGTACTAC.

The sample holds many counts of this clonotype. The chain is built from TRBV24-1 and TRBJ2-2; 7 bases line up with TRBD2. Germline CDR1 and CDR2: KGHDR and SFDVKD. V lost 5 bases, J lost 4 bases, and 9 bases stayed unmatched. CDR3 length: 16 amino acids. The CDR3 coding sequence is TGTGCCACCAGTGCCCTAAGGACTAGTTCCACCGGGGAGCTGTTTTTT. Protein product: CATSALRTSSTGELFF.

Ten or more counts support this clonotype. V usage is TRBV6-2 or TRBV6-3 and J usage is TRBJ2-3; 11 positions agree with TRBD2. Trimming took 4 bases from V and 1 from J; bases not matched to a gene: 1. The germline V gene has CDR1 MNHEY and CDR2 SVGEGT. There are 15 residues in the CDR3. CDR3 amino acids: CASSLLAGGTDTQYF. The CDR3 DNA sequence: TGTGCCAGCAGTTTACTAGCGGGAGGCACAGATACGCAGTATTTT.

The rearrangement joins TRBV27 to TRBJ2-1; no definite D call. The V and J ends lost 8 bases and 5 bases respectively, with 16 bases between them. The CDR3 covers 14 residues. The germline V gene encodes CDR1 MNHEY and CDR2 SMNVEV (reference sequence). For the CDR3, the DNA is TGTGCCAGCCGGGCCGTTGTGACCCACAATGAGCAGTTCTTC. As protein: CASRAVVTHNEQFF.

The table lists this clonotype with many counts. J is TRBJ1-2 and V is TRBV28, with D possibly TRBD1 on 5 matching bases. This CDR3 region has 13 residues. Trimming took 2 bases from V and 4 from J, leaving 8 bases between them. The germline CDR1 and CDR2 sequences are MDHEN and SYDVKM. The CDR3 loop is CASSLSQGYGYTF. As DNA, the CDR3 is TGTGCCAGCAGTTTAAGTCAGGGCTATGGCTACACCTTC.

This clonotype was observed at least ten times. CDR3 loop: CACEQGAGQPQHF. The CDR3 DNA sequence: TGTGCCTGCGAACAGGGGGCCGGTCAGCCCCAGCATTTT. J is TRBJ1-5 and V is TRBV30; TRBD1 aligns across 9 bases. This CDR3 has 13 residues. The germline V gene has CDR1 GTSNPN and CDR2 SVGIG (reference sequence). Trimming removed 6 bases from V and 6 bases from J; junction bases left unmatched: 6.

This clonotype has at least ten counts. J is TRBJ2-1 and V is TRBV7-3; TRBD1 or TRBD2 may be the D gene (5 bases each). In germline, CDR1 is SGHTA, CDR2 FQGTGA. Between the trimmed V and J ends, which lost 5 bases and 6 bases, there was a span of 17 bases. The CDR3 has 15 residues. The DNA of the CDR3 is TGTGCCAGCAGCCGAGGGTGGGGCTCCCTCAATGAGCAGTTCTTC. Its translation: CASSRGWGSLNEQFF. Filled out from reference TRBV7-3 and TRBJ2-1, the complete variable domain reads GAGVSQTPSNKVTEKGKYVELRCDPISGHTALYWYRQSLGQGPEFLIYFQGTGAADDSGLPNDRFFAVRPEGSVSTLKIQRTERGDSAVYLCASSRGWGSLNEQFFGPGTRLTVL.

In this sample, this clonotype turned up many times. This chain links TRBV21-1 with TRBJ2-7; TRBD2, the D gene given by the table, was not confirmed from the DNA. TRBV21-1 is a known pseudogene. The CDR3 consists of 14 residues. CDR3 region: CASSNASGTDEQYV. The DNA for the CDR3 is TGTGCCAGCAGCAACGCTAGCGGGACCGACGAGCAGTACGTC.

Many counts were recorded for this clonotype. This chain connects TRBV9 to TRBJ1-1; maybe TRBD1 (5 bases). Trimming shortened V by 5 bases and J by 0 bases, and 11 bases separated the two germline ends. Germline V lookup: CDR1 SGDLS, CDR2 YYNGEE. This CDR3 is built from 14 residues. CDR3 nucleotide sequence: TGTGCCAGCAGGAGGGACCACATGAACACTGAAGCTTTCTTT. Its translation: CASRRDHMNTEAFF.

This clonotype was picked up many times. V is TRBV6-2 or TRBV6-3 and J is TRBJ1-1, with 9 nucleotides matching TRBD1. There are 14 residues in the CDR3. V lost 4 bases and J lost 1; bases outside the gene matches: 1. Germline CDR1 is MNHEY and CDR2 is SVGEGT. The CDR3 sequence: CASSSQGANTEAFF. CDR3 nucleotide sequence: TGTGCCAGCAGTTCACAGGGGGCGAACACTGAAGCTTTCTTT.